The rows below give T cell receptor beta chains drawn from one sample of a study of radiation and T cells in renal cell carcinoma. TCRdb's table, derived via immunoSEQ multiplex PCR, lists solely in-frame clones and lacks some. The sample contains about 130,000 clones, 70% to 90% of which appear only once. Material: blood, obtained from a patient whose treatment included radiotherapy and nephrectomy. The receptors shown here come from a woman in her 70s with renal cell carcinoma. CDR3s include the opening cysteine and the closing phenylalanine or tryptophan. A D gene is named only where the DNA matches it firmly. Clone size appears in some rows only: once, few, many, or a class for an expanded clone.

>.|TRBJ1-1|.|TRBV7-2|14
TGTGCCAGCAGCGTGGACGTTATGAACACTGAAGCTTTCTTT
CASSVDVMNTEAFF
>.|TRBJ1-3|TRBD1|TRBV7-9|12
TGTGCCACCACAGGGGATGGAAACACCATATATTTT
CATTGDGNTIYF
>.|TRBJ1-5|.|TRBV30|15
TGTGCCTGGTCACCCTCGGACAGAAGCAATCAGCCCCAGCATTTT
CAWSPSDRSNQPQHF
>.|TRBJ2-4|.|TRBV7-3|15
TGTGCCAGCAGTTCCGATGGAGGGGCCAAAAACATTCAGTACTTC
CASSSDGGAKNIQYF
>.|TRBJ1-1|.|TRBV4-3|15
TGCGCCAGCAGCCAAGCGTGGGGTCGAGGGACTGAAGCTTTCTTT
CASSQAWGRGTEAFF
>.|TRBJ2-5|.|TRBV5-1|14
TGCGCCAGCAGCTTGCCGGGACTCCAAGAGACCCAGTACTTC
CASSLPGLQETQYF
>.|TRBJ2-5|TRBD2|TRBV7-2|17
TGTGCCAGCAGCTTGGCCCGGGGGGGAGAGGAGAAAGAGACCCAGTACTTC
CASSLARGGEEKETQYF
>.|TRBJ1-3|.|TRBV12-5|17
TGTGCTAGTGGTTTCTCCTCGGGGTCCCACTCTGGAAACACCATATATTTT
CASGFSSGSHSGNTIYF
>.|TRBJ1-1|TRBD1|TRBV19|14
TGTGCCAGTACCAGGGGGACCTTGAACACTGAAGCTTTCTTT
CASTRGTLNTEAFF
>.|TRBJ2-7|.|TRBV28|12
TGTGCCAGCAGTTTATGGGGCACTCCGGAGTACTTC
CASSLWGTPEYF
>.|TRBJ1-5|TRBD1|TRBV5-6|17
TGTGCCAGCAGCTTGTACAGGGGAGAAGATAAGAATCAGCCCCAGCATTTT
CASSLYRGEDKNQPQHF
>.|TRBJ2-5|.|TRBV11-3|13
TGTGCCAGCAGCCGGGACTCCGGGGAGACCCAGTACTTC
CASSRDSGETQYF
>.|TRBJ2-5|.|TRBV30|16
TGTGCCTGGAGTCTCTTGAGGACCGCACTCCAAGAGACCCAGTACTTC
CAWSLLRTALQETQYF
>few|TRBJ2-2|.|TRBV7-2|15
TGTGCCAGCAGCTTAGTCGGGGGGAACACCGGGGAGCTGTTTTTT
CASSLVGGNTGELFF
>.|TRBJ2-5|.|TRBV7-2|18
TGTGCCAGCAGCAGAGGTACCCCGACAGGACGGAGTGATTGGACCCAGTACTTC
CASSRGTPTGRSDWTQYF
>.|TRBJ2-5|.|TRBV9|14
TGTGCCAGCAGCGTAGGGGGTAACCAAGAGACCCAGTACTTC
CASSVGGNQETQYF
>.|TRBJ2-3|.|TRBV7-6|17
TGTGCCAGCAGCTTCCTTAACCGGCACAACCCCACAGATACGCAGTATTTT
CASSFLNRHNPTDTQYF
>.|TRBJ2-2|.|TRBV7-2|14
TGTGCCAGCAGCTTAGTACAGGGCGCCGGGGAGCTGTTTTTT
CASSLVQGAGELFF
>.|TRBJ1-1|.|TRBV7-6|13
TGTGCCAGCAGCCCCGGGGGAAACACTGAAGCTTTCTTT
CASSPGGNTEAFF
>.|TRBJ1-1|.|TRBV9|14
TGTGCCAGCAGCGTAGGGCCGACGAACACTGAAGCTTTCTTT
CASSVGPTNTEAFF
>.|TRBJ1-3|.|TRBV7-2|14
TGTGCCAGCAGCTTATCCCCAGGGGGAAACACCATATATTTT
CASSLSPGGNTIYF
>few|TRBJ2-1|.|TRBV7-7|16
TGTGCTAGCAGCTCGCGGTGGACTACCTCCTACAATGAGCAGTTCTTC
CASSSRWTTSYNEQFF
>.|TRBJ1-4|.|TRBV6-5|14
TGTGCCAGCAGTTCGGGTAGGATAGTGGGAAAACTGTTTTTT
CASSSGRIVGKLFF
>.|TRBJ1-2|.|TRBV19|12
TGTGCCAGTAGTCATACTGGAATCGGCTACACCTTC
CASSHTGIGYTF
>once|TRBJ1-1|.|TRBV11-2|13
TGTGCCAGCAGCAGACAGATGAACACTGAAGCTTTCTTT
CASSRQMNTEAFF
>.|TRBJ2-5|.|TRBV7-9|15
TGTGCCAGCAGCTCCCGGGACATCGAAGTGGAGACCCAGTACTTC
CASSSRDIEVETQYF
>.|TRBJ1-5|.|TRBV6-4|13
TGTGCCAGCAGTGTATCCAGTAATCAGCCCCAGCATTTT
CASSVSSNQPQHF
>.|TRBJ2-1|TRBD1|TRBV5-4|15
TGTGCCAGCAGCTCAACAGGGGGCTTTTACAATGAGCAGTTCTTC
CASSSTGGFYNEQFF
>.|TRBJ1-2|TRBD1|TRBV6-5|13
TGTGCCAGCAGTTTAGGGGGCGCAACTGGCTACACCTTC
CASSLGGATGYTF
>.|TRBJ1-6|.|TRBV5-1|15
TGCGCCAGCAGCTACGGGACTCCCAATAATTCACCCCTCCACTTT
CASSYGTPNNSPLHF
>.|TRBJ1-4|.|TRBV15|15
TGTGCCACCAGCAGAGATGAGCGGTCAAGAGAAAAACTGTTTTTT
CATSRDERSREKLFF
>.|TRBJ2-5|TRBD1|TRBV6-5|15
TGTGCCAGCAGTGTGGGACAGGGGGCTTTAGAGACCCAGTACTTC
CASSVGQGALETQYF
>.|TRBJ1-1|.|TRBV7-9|14
TGTGCCAGCAGCTTAGACTCGGATCTGGCTGAAGCTTTCTTT
CASSLDSDLAEAFF
>.|TRBJ2-6|TRBD2|TRBV5-4|16
TGTGCCAGCAGGCCGGGACTACCCACTGGGGCCAACGTCCTGACTTTC
CASRPGLPTGANVLTF
>.|TRBJ1-3|.|TRBV5-6|14
TGTGCCAGCGCGACAGGTGAATCTGGAAACACCATATATTTT
CASATGESGNTIYF
>.|TRBJ2-5|.|TRBV7-6|13
TGTGCCAGCAGCTTAGGTTTGGAAAAGACCCAGTACTTC
CASSLGLEKTQYF
>.|TRBJ1-2|.|TRBV19|12
TGTGCCAGTAGTCAACAGGGCTATGGCTACACCTTC
CASSQQGYGYTF
>.|TRBJ1-2|.|TRBV5-8|14
TGTGCCAGCAGCCCAAGGACTGGACGCTTAAGCTACACCTTC
CASSPRTGRLSYTF
>.|TRBJ1-5|.|TRBV28|13
TGTGCCAGCTATCCGGGGGGGGCTCAGCCCCAGCATTTT
CASYPGGAQPQHF
>.|TRBJ2-1|.|TRBV18|15
TGTGCCAGCTCACCTTTAGGACAGGGAGGGAATGAGCAGTTCTTC
CASSPLGQGGNEQFF
>.|TRBJ1-2|.|TRBV7-2|15
TGTGCCAGCAGCTTAGTTCGACAGACGCTCTATGGCTACACCTTC
CASSLVRQTLYGYTF
>.|TRBJ2-7|.|TRBV6-5|13
TGTGCCAGCAGTTCGGGCTCACTCTACGAGCAGTACTTC
CASSSGSLYEQYF
>.|TRBJ2-4|.|TRBV5-6|15
TGTGCCAGCAGCTTTTCTCCTATAGCCAAAAACATTCAGTACTTC
CASSFSPIAKNIQYF
>.|TRBJ2-4|.|TRBV11-3|16
TGTGCCAGCAGCCATAGTCAGGGTTTGGCCAAAAACATTCAGTACTTC
CASSHSQGLAKNIQYF
>.|TRBJ2-7|.|TRBV2|13
TGTGCCAGCAGGGAAGAGGGGCAGGGCGAGCAGTACTTC
CASREEGQGEQYF
>.|TRBJ2-4|.|TRBV6-1|12
TGTGCCAGCAGTGAATGGAAGGCGCTACAGTACTTC
CASSEWKALQYF
>.|TRBJ1-3|TRBD1|TRBV5-4|15
TGTGCCAGCAGCCCTGACAGGGGCTCTGGAAACACCATATATTTT
CASSPDRGSGNTIYF
>.|TRBJ2-7|TRBD2|TRBV14|16
TGTGCCAGCAGCCAATGGCGGGGGGCCTCCGACTACGAGCAGTACTTC
CASSQWRGASDYEQYF
>.|TRBJ2-7|.|TRBV5-4|15
TGTGCCAGCAGCGTAGGCAGGGCCGAACTCTACGAGCAGTACTTC
CASSVGRAELYEQYF
>.|TRBJ1-1|.|TRBV27|14
TGTGCCAGCAGTCCCCTCCAGGGGTATACTGAAGCTTTCTTT
CASSPLQGYTEAFF
>.|TRBJ2-7|.|TRBV6-5|13
TGTGCCAGCAGCCCCGGTTGGTCCTACGAGCAGTACTTC
CASSPGWSYEQYF
>.|TRBJ2-2|TRBD2|TRBV5-1|15
TGCGCCAGCAGCTCGGGACTAGCGTCCGCCGGGGAGCTGTTTTTT
CASSSGLASAGELFF
>.|TRBJ2-2|.|TRBV7-2|14
TGTGCCAGCAGCTTATCTGGGCACACCGGGGAGCTGTTTTTT
CASSLSGHTGELFF
>.|TRBJ2-4|.|TRBV20-1|11
TGCAGCCCGGGGGCTAAAAACATTCAGTACTTC
CSPGAKNIQYF
>.|TRBJ1-2|TRBD1|TRBV11-1|15
TGTGCCAGCAGCTTAAGGGGACAGAAAAACTATGGCTACACCTTC
CASSLRGQKNYGYTF
>.|TRBJ2-7|.|TRBV5-6|13
TGTGCCAGCAGCTTGGCCTCGTGGTCGGAACAGTACTTC
CASSLASWSEQYF
>.|TRBJ1-1|.|TRBV6-1|14
TGTGCCAGCATGGCAGACCATATGAACACTGAAGCTTTCTTT
CASMADHMNTEAFF
>.|TRBJ1-6|.|TRBV28|10
TGTGCCAGCAGTGCCGGGGCCCTCCACTTT
CASSAGALHF
>.|TRBJ2-7|.|TRBV2|12
TGTGCCAGCAGTTCTGTGTCATACGAGCAGTACTTC
CASSSVSYEQYF